This TCR beta chain originates from a study of blood T cells in healthy people across ages. Primed by a sample-barcoded 5' primer and a J-beta primer mix, a second PCR proceeded for about 7 to 11 cycles. TCRdb reanalysed the 5' RACE reads using MiXCR and keeps one entry per CDR3 protein. Here the sample spans approximately 600,000 distinct CDR3 sequences, 45% to 65% being singletons. This clonotype occurred many times. Its target is unknown. Study results and caveats: TCR beta diversity was tightly associated with the proportion of naive T cells.

Trimming pared 3 bases from V and 4 bases from J, leaving 14 bases between. This CDR3 region has 14 residues. In germline, CDR1 is SGHRS, CDR2 YFSETQ. The sample providers were healthy Caucasian people from Russia, aged about 6 to 95. Per-sample PBMC isolation yielded at least 6.5 million cells. This TCR came from a man aged 60 to 69 in good health. Sequenced sample: blood. This chain uses TRBV5-1 with TRBJ2-7; no reliable D call. CDR3 DNA: TGCGCCAGCAGCTCGGATACTACACTTTACGAGCAGTACTTC. Protein product: CASSSDTTLYEQYF. The whole variable domain, remainder taken from reference TRBV5-1 and TRBJ2-7, is KAGVTQTPRYLIKTRGQQVTLSCSPISGHRSVSWYQQTPGQGLQFLFEYFSETQRNKGNFPGRFSGRQFSNSRSEMNVSTLELGDSALYLCASSSDTTLYEQYFGPGTRLTVT.